This T cell receptor beta chain derives from a study of blood T cells in healthy people across ages. Trimming removed 0 bases at V and 1 base at J, with 7 bases between. This CDR3 spans 14 amino acids. Germline CDR1 DFQATT, CDR2 SNEGSKA (reference sequence). Sample-barcoded 5' priming and a J-beta primer mix drove a second PCR of roughly 6 to 12 cycles. MiXCR, applied by TCRdb to the 5' RACE reads, yields one record per CDR3 protein. The repertoire holds hundreds of thousands of distinct CDR3 sequences, with around 26% as singletons. This clonotype came up a few times. Input material: blood. The V gene is TRBV20-1, the J gene TRBJ2-1; no reliable D call. The TCR was taken from a woman aged 80 or older in good health. The CDR3 DNA reads as TGCAGTGCTAGAGAATCGCAGTCCTACAATGAGCAGTTCTTC. Its protein is CSARESQSYNEQFF.